The present T cell receptor (beta chain) was sequenced within a study of CD8 T cells in ankylosing spondylitis. Study-wide findings and caveats: Ankylosing spondylitis blood seemed to carry a telltale TCR beta motif made of eight or nine highly homologous variants. Some of the motif variants had earlier been found in reactive arthritis patients' fluid and blood.

Trimming shortened V by 0 bases and J by 4 bases, and 8 bases separated the two germline ends. The CDR3 loop spans 15 amino acids. Germline loops: CDR1 SGHKS, CDR2 YYEKEE (reference sequence). Quantitative 5'-RACE was performed with molecular barcodes, and it yielded the TCR beta libraries. TCRdb re-derived calls from the 5' RACE reads in MiXCR, one entry per CDR3 protein. The sample records hundreds of thousands of distinct CDR3 sequences, 20% being singletons. With regard to this clonotype: Its antigen remains unknown.

Sequencing was performed on blood, either unsorted or a sorted T cell fraction (not recorded which). The V and J genes are TRBV5-5 and TRBJ1-6; D unresolved. The source is a male donor with ankylosing spondylitis or in good health (not recorded which). The CDR3 protein is CASSLDGGYNSPLHF. The DNA of the CDR3 is TGTGCCAGCAGCTTGGATGGAGGATATAATTCACCCCTCCACTTT.